The 8 T cell receptor beta chains presented below share a single source sample, sequenced in a study of immune reconstitution after stem cell transplant in scleroderma. TCRdb re-analysed the RT-PCR reads in MiXCR, keeping a single row per CDR3 protein. This sample carries some 2,400 distinct CDR3 sequences, approximately 11% of them seen once, and the ten largest clones take approximately 30%. The sample was acquired before or after autologous hematopoietic stem cell transplantation (not recorded which). The source is a female donor with systemic sclerosis.

The genes are TRBV5-1 and TRBJ1-3, with D tentatively TRBD1 (6 bases). With 3 bases removed from V and 0 bases from J, the gap between germline ends came to 16 bases. The CDR3 is 17 residues long. Germline CDR1 and CDR2: SGHRS and YFSETQ. The CDR3 DNA reads as TGCGCCAGCAGCTCCCAGGGGATGGGGGTCTCTGGAAACACCATATATTTT. Amino acids: CASSSQGMGVSGNTIYF.

In this sample, this clonotype turned up a few times. CDR3 DNA sequence: TGTGCCAGCAGTGCAGTCAGCCATCAGCCCCAGCATTTT. As protein: CASSAVSHQPQHF. The rearrangement links TRBV6-1 to TRBJ1-5; D ambiguous. The V gene's germline CDR1 is MNHNS and CDR2 SASEGT. CDR3 length equals 13 residues. V was pared by 4 bases and J by 5 bases, with 9 bases between.

This clonotype was counted a few times. The gene calls are TRBV5-1 and TRBJ1-4, with TRBD1 matching over 8 bases. Germline V gives CDR1 SGHRS, CDR2 YFSETQ. Unmatched junction bases numbered 8, after V lost 5 bases and J lost 8 bases. This CDR3 is 14 amino acids long. CDR3 sequence: CASRPGGAAEKLFF. The CDR3 region has the DNA TGCGCCAGCAGGCCAGGGGGCGCCGCCGAAAAACTGTTTTTT.

The table lists this clonotype with a few counts. V gene TRBV5-6 combines with J gene TRBJ2-4; 8 bases are a match to TRBD2. The CDR3 has 15 amino acids. Per the germline V gene, CDR1 is SGHDT and CDR2 is YYEEEE. V was clipped by 4 bases and J by 1 base; unmatched bases: 4. DNA of the CDR3: TGTGCCAGCAGCAGGGGCGGGGGGGCCAAAAACATTCAGTACTTC. This gives the protein CASSRGGGAKNIQYF.

This clonotype was counted a few times. The rearrangement links TRBV4-2 to TRBJ1-5, with D perhaps matching TRBD1 (6 bases). This CDR3 is 16 amino acids long. V was shortened by 0 bases and J by 0 bases, with 9 bases between the two germline ends. Germline lookup yields CDR1 LGHNA and CDR2 YNFKEQ. The CDR3 region has the DNA TGTGCCAGCAGCCAAGATTGGACAGATAGCAATCAGCCCCAGCATTTT. It codes for CASSQDWTDSNQPQHF.

This clonotype was seen a handful of times. The V gene is TRBV12-3 or TRBV12-4, the J gene TRBJ2-2; TRBD2 is a possible D gene (5 bases). V was clipped by 1 base and J by 5 bases, with 5 bases between them. The CDR3 consists of 13 residues. The CDR3 bases are TGTGCCAGCAGTTTAGGAGGGACCGGGGAGCTGTTTTTT. Protein product: CASSLGGTGELFF.

This clonotype is judged medium-sized. CDR3 coding DNA: TGTGCCAGCAGCTTGGTAGGGACCGGCTATGGCTACACCTTC. This encodes CASSLVGTGYGYTF. The chain links TRBV5-6 to TRBJ1-2; D may be TRBD1 (5 bases). The CDR3 has 14 amino acids. Germline-derived CDR1 and CDR2 are SGHDT and YYEEEE. V lost 0 bases and J lost 4, with 10 bases in between. The whole variable domain, filled in from reference TRBV5-6 and TRBJ1-2, reads DAGVTQSPTHLIKTRGQQVTLRCSPKSGHDTVSWYQQALGQGPQFIFQYYEEEERQRGNFPDRFSGHQFPNYSSELNVNALLLGDSALYLCASSLVGTGYGYTFGSGTRLTVV.

By share, this clonotype counts as medium-sized (0.01 to 0.1%). The chain couples TRBV29-1 to TRBJ2-1; 9 positions match TRBD2. The V and J ends lost 3 bases and 4 bases, in that order; junction bases with no gene match: 7. There are 15 residues in the CDR3. Germline values: CDR1 SQVTM, CDR2 ANQGSEA. The DNA for the CDR3 is TGCAGCGTTGACGGGCGGGGGGGTGCTTACAATGAGCAGTTCTTC. Translation gives CSVDGRGGAYNEQFF.